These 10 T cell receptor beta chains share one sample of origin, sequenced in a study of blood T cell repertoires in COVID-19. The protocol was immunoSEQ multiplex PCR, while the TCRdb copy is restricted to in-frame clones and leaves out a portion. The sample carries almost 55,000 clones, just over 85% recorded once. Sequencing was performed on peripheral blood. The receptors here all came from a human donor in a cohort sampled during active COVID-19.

The CDR3 is CASRKGQGSYNEQFF. CDR3 nucleotides: TGTGCCAGCAGAAAGGGACAGGGGTCCTACAATGAGCAGTTCTTC. This chain links TRBV6-5 with TRBJ2-1; 10 bases line up with TRBD1. Germline V gene lookup returns CDR1 MNHEY and CDR2 SVGAGI. V lost 6 bases to trimming and J lost 1 base; unmatched junction nucleotides: 3. The CDR3 sequence is 15 residues long.

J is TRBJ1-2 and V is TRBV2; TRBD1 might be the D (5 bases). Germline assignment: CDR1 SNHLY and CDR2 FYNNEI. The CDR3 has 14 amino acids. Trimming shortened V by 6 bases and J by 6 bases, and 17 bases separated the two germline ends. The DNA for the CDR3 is TGTGCCAGCAGCCCTGGGCCAGGGATTAATGGCTACACCTTC. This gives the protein CASSPGPGINGYTF.

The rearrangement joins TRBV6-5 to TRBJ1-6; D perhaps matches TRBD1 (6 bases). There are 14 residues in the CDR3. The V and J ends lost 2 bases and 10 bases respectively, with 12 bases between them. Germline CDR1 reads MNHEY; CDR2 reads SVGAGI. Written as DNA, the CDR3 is TGTGCCAGCAGTTACGAACAGGGAGGGTCACCCCTCCACTTT. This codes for CASSYEQGGSPLHF.

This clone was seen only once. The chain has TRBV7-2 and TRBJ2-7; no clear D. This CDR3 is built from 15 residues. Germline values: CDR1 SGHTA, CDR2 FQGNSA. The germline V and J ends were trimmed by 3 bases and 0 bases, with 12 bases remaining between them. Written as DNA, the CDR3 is TGTGCCAGCAGCTTTTCTTTTTCTAGCTCCTACGAGCAGTACTTC. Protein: CASSFSFSSSYEQYF.

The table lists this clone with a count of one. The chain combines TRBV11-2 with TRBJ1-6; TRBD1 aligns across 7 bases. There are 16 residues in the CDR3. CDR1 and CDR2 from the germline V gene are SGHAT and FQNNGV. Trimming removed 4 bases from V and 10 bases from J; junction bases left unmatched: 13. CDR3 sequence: CASSSYRGGVGSPLHF. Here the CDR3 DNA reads TGTGCCAGCAGCTCGTACAGGGGAGGAGTAGGATCACCCCTCCACTTT. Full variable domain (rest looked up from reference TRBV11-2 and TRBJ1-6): EAGVAQSPRYKIIEKRQSVAFWCNPISGHATLYWYQQILGQGPKLLIQFQNNGVVDDSQLPKDRFSAERLKGVDSTLKIQPAKLEDSAVYLCASSSYRGGVGSPLHFGNGTRLTVT.

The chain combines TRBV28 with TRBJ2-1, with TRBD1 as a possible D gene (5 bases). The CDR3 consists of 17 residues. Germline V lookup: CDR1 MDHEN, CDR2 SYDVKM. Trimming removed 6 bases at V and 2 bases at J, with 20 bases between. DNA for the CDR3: TGTGCCAGCAGATTACGGTTGTGGGGCTACACCTACAATGAGCAGTTCTTC. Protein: CASRLRLWGYTYNEQFF.

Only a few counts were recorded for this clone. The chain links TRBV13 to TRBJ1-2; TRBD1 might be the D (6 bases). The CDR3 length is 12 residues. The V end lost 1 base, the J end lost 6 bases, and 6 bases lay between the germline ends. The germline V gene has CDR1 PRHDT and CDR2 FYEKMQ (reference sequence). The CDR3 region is CASSLAGDGYTF. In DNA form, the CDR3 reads TGTGCCAGCAGCTTAGCAGGGGATGGCTACACCTTC.

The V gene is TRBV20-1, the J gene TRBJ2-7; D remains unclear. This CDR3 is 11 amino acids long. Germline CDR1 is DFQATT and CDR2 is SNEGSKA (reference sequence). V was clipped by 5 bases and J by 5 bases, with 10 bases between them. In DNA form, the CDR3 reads TGCAGTGCTCCGTTAAGCCACGAGCAGTACTTC. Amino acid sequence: CSAPLSHEQYF.

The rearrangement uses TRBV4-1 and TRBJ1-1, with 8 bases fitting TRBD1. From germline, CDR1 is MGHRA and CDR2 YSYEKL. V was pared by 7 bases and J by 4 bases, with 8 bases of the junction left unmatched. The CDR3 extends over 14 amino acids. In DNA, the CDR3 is TGCGCCAGCACCCTACAGGGGGAAGTCACTGAAGCTTTCTTT. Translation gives CASTLQGEVTEAFF.

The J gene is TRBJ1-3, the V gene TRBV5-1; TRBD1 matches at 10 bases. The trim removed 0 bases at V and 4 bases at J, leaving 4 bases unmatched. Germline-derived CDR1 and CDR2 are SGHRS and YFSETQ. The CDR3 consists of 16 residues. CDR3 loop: CASSLGQGASGNTIYF. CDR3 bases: TGCGCCAGCAGCTTGGGACAGGGGGCTTCCGGAAACACCATATATTTT. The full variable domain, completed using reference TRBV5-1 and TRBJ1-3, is KAGVTQTPRYLIKTRGQQVTLSCSPISGHRSVSWYQQTPGQGLQFLFEYFSETQRNKGNFPGRFSGRQFSNSRSEMNVSTLELGDSALYLCASSLGQGASGNTIYFGEGSWLTVV.